The 11 T cell receptor beta chains in this list originate from one sample, sequenced in a study of T cell changes during pregnancy in multiple sclerosis. Repertoires were generated with immunoSEQ multiplex PCR, while TCRdb's copy carries only in-frame clones and drops some. The sample records roughly 64,000 clones, 96% being singletons. The sequences come from CD8+ T cells from peripheral blood mononuclear cells, collected after pregnancy. Receptor source: a female donor with multiple sclerosis, enrolled in a pregnancy study.

This chain joins TRBV27 and TRBJ2-1; possible D gene TRBD1, 5 bases. This CDR3 contains 14 residues. Per germline, CDR1 MNHEY and CDR2 SMNVEV (reference sequence). Between the trimmed V and J ends, which lost 6 bases and 5 bases, there was a span of 14 bases. In nucleotides, the CDR3 is TGTGCCAGCAGACAGGAGACGTTCGACAATGAGCAGTTCTTC. It specifies CASRQETFDNEQFF.

This chain joins TRBV7-8 and TRBJ2-7; 11 bases map to TRBD2. V was pared by 1 base and J by 0 bases, with 8 bases of the junction left unmatched. Germline CDR1 and CDR2: SGHVS and FQNEAQ. CDR3 length: 18 residues. The CDR3 bases are TGTGCCAGCAGCTTAGGACCAACCGGGACTAGCGGCTCCTACGAGCAGTACTTC. Translation: CASSLGPTGTSGSYEQYF.

J is TRBJ2-1 and V is TRBV15, with 11 bases matching TRBD2. Germline CDR1 reads LNHNV; CDR2 reads YYDKDF (reference sequence). The CDR3 runs 17 residues. The J segment lost 3 bases and the V segment lost 0 bases, leaving 4 bases of the junction unmatched. The CDR3 sequence: CATSRDLGTSGYNEQFF. The DNA for the CDR3 is TGTGCCACCAGCAGAGATTTGGGGACTAGCGGCTACAATGAGCAGTTCTTC.

The rearrangement joins TRBV7-9 to TRBJ2-3; D remains ambiguous. CDR1 and CDR2 (germline): SEHNR, FQNEAQ (reference sequence). Trimming cost V 7 bases and J 2 bases, with 13 bases left between them. The CDR3 loop spans 14 amino acids. CDR3 bases: TGTGCCAGCACCCCCCCCACACACACAGATACGCAGTATTTT. Translating it yields CASTPPTHTDTQYF. The variable domain in full, with the rest retrieved from reference TRBV7-9 and TRBJ2-3, is DTGVSQNPRHKITKRGQNVTFRCDPISEHNRLYWYRQTLGQGPEFLTYFQNEAQLEKSRLLSDRFSAERPKGSFSTLEIQRTEQGDSAMYLCASTPPTHTDTQYFGPGTRLTVL.

In this sample, this clone turned up a few times. The gene calls are TRBV30 and TRBJ1-1, with unresolved D. Germline loops: CDR1 GTSNPN, CDR2 SVGIG (reference sequence). V was shortened by 1 base and J by 7 bases, with 10 bases between the two germline ends. The length of the CDR3 is 12 residues. The CDR3 DNA follows: TGTGCCTGGAGTGGGCTTTCGGGTGAAGCTTTCTTT. Its protein is CAWSGLSGEAFF.

The chain carries TRBV5-1 and TRBJ2-3; TRBD2 is a possible D gene (6 bases). The V gene lost 4 bases and the J gene lost 4 bases, with 19 bases spanning the gap. The CDR3 spans 16 residues. CDR1 is SGHRS, CDR2 YFSETQ, per germline. The CDR3 protein is CASSLRTNPGADTQYF. The CDR3 DNA is TGCGCCAGCAGCCTTCGGACTAACCCGGGGGCAGATACGCAGTATTTT. Variable domain in full (rest from reference TRBV5-1 and TRBJ2-3): KAGVTQTPRYLIKTRGQQVTLSCSPISGHRSVSWYQQTPGQGLQFLFEYFSETQRNKGNFPGRFSGRQFSNSRSEMNVSTLELGDSALYLCASSLRTNPGADTQYFGPGTRLTVL.

This chain uses TRBV13 with TRBJ2-7; 9 nucleotides line up with TRBD2. Per the germline V gene, CDR1 is PRHDT and CDR2 is FYEKMQ (reference sequence). This CDR3 has 15 residues. Trimming removed 0 bases from V and 0 bases from J; junction bases left unmatched: 0. The CDR3 here is CASSLGAGGSYEQYF. The CDR3 bases are TGTGCCAGCAGCTTAGGAGCGGGAGGCTCCTACGAGCAGTACTTC.

CDR3 region: CASRDSSGQPQHF. The CDR3 DNA reads TGTGCCAGCAGGGACAGTTCAGGTCAGCCCCAGCATTTT. The chain is built from TRBV6-1 and TRBJ1-5; tentatively, D is TRBD1 (6 bases). Trimming pared 6 bases from V and 6 bases from J, leaving 12 bases between. Germline V CDR1 and CDR2: MNHNS, SASEGT. The CDR3 is 13 amino acids.

V usage is TRBV19 and J usage is TRBJ1-5; the match to TRBD1 covers 8 bases. The trim removed 7 bases at V and 2 bases at J, leaving 1 base unmatched. The length of the CDR3 is 13 residues. CDR1 and CDR2 (germline): LNHDA, SQIVND (reference sequence). The CDR3 region has the DNA TGTGCCAGTAAGACAGGGGGCAATCAGCCCCAGCATTTT. It is translated as CASKTGGNQPQHF.

This clone was seen a single time. The chain carries TRBV5-1 and TRBJ2-1; TRBD2 agrees at 16 bases. V dropped 4 bases and J dropped 7; count of bases not matched to a gene: 14. This CDR3 is built from 19 residues. CDR1 is SGHRS and CDR2 is YFSETQ in the germline V gene. CDR3 in DNA: TGCGCCAGCAGCATGAAGGGACTAGCGGGAGGGCCTTCCTTGAATGAGCAGTTCTTC. This sequence encodes CASSMKGLAGGPSLNEQFF. The full variable domain, in which reference TRBV5-1 and TRBJ2-1 provide the parts outside the CDR3, is KAGVTQTPRYLIKTRGQQVTLSCSPISGHRSVSWYQQTPGQGLQFLFEYFSETQRNKGNFPGRFSGRQFSNSRSEMNVSTLELGDSALYLCASSMKGLAGGPSLNEQFFGPGTRLTVL.

The chain uses TRBV7-9 and TRBJ2-5; tentatively, D is TRBD2 (7 bases). The germline V gene has CDR1 SEHNR and CDR2 FQNEAQ (reference sequence). With 3 bases removed from V and 5 bases from J, the gap between germline ends came to 10 bases. The CDR3 consists of 13 residues. The CDR3 sequence is CASSFRGGETQYF. For the CDR3, the DNA is TGTGCCAGCAGCTTCAGGGGAGGGGAGACCCAGTACTTC.